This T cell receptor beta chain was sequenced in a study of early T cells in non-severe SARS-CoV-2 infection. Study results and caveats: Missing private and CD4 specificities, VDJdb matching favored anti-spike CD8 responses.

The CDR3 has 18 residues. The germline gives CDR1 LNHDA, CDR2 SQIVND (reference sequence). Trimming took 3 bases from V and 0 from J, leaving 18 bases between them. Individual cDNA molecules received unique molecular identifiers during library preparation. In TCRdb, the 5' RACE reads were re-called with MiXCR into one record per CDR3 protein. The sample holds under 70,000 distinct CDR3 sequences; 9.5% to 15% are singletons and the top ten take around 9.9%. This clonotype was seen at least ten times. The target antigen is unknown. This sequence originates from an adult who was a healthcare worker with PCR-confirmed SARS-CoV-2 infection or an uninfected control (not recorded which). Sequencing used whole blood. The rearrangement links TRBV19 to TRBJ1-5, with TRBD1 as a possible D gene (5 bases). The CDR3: CASSITGTDQYSNQPQHF. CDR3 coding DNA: TGTGCCAGTAGTATCACCGGGACGGACCAATATAGCAATCAGCCCCAGCATTTT.